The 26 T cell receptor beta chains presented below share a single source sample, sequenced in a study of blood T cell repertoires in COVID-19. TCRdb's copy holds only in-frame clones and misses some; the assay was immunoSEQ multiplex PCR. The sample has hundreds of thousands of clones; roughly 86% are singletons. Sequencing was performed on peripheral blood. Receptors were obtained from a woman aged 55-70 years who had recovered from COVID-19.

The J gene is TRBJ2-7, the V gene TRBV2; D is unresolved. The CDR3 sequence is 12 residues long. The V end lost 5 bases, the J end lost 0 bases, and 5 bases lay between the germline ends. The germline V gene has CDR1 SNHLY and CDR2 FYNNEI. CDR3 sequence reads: CASSLSSYEQYF. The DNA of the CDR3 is TGTGCCAGCAGTTTGAGCTCCTACGAGCAGTACTTC.

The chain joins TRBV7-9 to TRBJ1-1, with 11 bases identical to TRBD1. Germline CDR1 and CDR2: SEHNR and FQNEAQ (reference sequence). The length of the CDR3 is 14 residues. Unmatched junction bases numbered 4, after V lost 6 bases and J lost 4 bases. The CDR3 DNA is TGTGCCAGCAGTTTCGGGACAGGGGGCACTGAAGCTTTCTTT. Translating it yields CASSFGTGGTEAFF.

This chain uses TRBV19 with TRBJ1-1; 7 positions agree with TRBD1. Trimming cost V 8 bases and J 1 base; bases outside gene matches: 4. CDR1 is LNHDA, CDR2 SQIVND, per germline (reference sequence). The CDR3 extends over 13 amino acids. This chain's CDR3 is CASHQGGNTEAFF. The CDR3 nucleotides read TGTGCCAGTCATCAGGGGGGGAACACTGAAGCTTTCTTT.

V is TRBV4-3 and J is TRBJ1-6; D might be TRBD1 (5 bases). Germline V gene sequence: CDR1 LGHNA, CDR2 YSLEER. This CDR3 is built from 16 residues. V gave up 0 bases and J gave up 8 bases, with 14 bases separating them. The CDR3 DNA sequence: TGCGCCAGCAGCCAAGACGATCGTCAGGGTGATTCACCCCTCCACTTT. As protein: CASSQDDRQGDSPLHF.

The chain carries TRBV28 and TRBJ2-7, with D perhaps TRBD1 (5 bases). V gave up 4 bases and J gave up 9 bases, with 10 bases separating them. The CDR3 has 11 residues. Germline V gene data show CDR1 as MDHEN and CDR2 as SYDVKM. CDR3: CASSSPGRQYF. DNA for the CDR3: TGTGCCAGCAGTTCTCCAGGGCGGCAGTACTTC. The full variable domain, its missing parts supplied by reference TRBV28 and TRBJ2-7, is DVKVTQSSRYLVKRTGEKVFLECVQDMDHENMFWYRQDPGLGLRLIYFSYDVKMKEKGDIPEGYSVSREKKERFSLILESASTNQTSMYLCASSSPGRQYFGPGTRLTVT.

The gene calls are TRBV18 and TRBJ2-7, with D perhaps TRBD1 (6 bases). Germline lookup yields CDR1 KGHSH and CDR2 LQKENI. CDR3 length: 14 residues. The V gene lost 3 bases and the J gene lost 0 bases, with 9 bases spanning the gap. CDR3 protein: CASSPEDSSYEQYF. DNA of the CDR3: TGTGCCAGCTCACCGGAGGACAGCTCCTACGAGCAGTACTTC.

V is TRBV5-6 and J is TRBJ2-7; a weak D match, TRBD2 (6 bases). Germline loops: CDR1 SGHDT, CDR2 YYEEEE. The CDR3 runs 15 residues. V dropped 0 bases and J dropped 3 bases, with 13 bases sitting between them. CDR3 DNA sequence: TGTGCCAGCAGCTTGGGCGGGACTCCAAACTACGAGCAGTACTTC. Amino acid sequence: CASSLGGTPNYEQYF.

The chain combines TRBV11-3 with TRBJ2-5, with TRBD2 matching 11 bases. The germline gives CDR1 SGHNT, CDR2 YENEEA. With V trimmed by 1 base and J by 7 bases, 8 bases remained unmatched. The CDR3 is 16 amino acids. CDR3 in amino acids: CASSLVSGGAFGTQYF. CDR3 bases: TGTGCCAGCAGCTTAGTTAGCGGGGGGGCCTTTGGGACCCAGTACTTC.

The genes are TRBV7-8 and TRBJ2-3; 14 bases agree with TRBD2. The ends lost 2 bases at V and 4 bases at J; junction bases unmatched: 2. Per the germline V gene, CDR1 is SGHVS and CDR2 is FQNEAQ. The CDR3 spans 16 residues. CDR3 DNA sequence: TGTGCCAGCAGCTTAAGACTAGCGGGGGGGGCAGATACGCAGTATTTT. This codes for CASSLRLAGGADTQYF.

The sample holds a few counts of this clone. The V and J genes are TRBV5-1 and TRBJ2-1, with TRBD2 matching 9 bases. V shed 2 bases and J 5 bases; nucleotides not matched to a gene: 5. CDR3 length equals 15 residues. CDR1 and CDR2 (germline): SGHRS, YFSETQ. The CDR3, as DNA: TGCGCCAGCAGCTTTAGAGCGGGGGGTGACAATGAGCAGTTCTTC. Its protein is CASSFRAGGDNEQFF.

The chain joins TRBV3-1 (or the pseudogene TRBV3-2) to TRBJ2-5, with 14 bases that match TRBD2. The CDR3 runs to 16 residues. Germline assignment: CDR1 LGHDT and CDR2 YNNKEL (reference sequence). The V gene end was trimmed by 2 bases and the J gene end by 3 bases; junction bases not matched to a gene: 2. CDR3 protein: CASSQPGLAGEETQYF. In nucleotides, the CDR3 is TGTGCCAGCAGCCAACCGGGACTAGCGGGGGAAGAGACCCAGTACTTC.

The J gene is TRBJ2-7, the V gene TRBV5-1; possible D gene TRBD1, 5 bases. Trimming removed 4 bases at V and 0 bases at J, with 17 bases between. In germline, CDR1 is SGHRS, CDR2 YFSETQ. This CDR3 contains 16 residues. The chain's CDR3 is CASSPTPQETSYEQYF. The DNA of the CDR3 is TGCGCCAGCAGCCCAACGCCACAGGAGACCTCCTACGAGCAGTACTTC. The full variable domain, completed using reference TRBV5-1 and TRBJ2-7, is KAGVTQTPRYLIKTRGQQVTLSCSPISGHRSVSWYQQTPGQGLQFLFEYFSETQRNKGNFPGRFSGRQFSNSRSEMNVSTLELGDSALYLCASSPTPQETSYEQYFGPGTRLTVT.

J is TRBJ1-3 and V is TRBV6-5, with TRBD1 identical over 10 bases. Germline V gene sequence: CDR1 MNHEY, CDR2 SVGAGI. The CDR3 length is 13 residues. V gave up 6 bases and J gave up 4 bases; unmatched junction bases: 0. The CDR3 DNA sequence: TGTGCCAGCAGGACAGGGGGCGGAAACACCATATATTTT. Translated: CASRTGGGNTIYF.

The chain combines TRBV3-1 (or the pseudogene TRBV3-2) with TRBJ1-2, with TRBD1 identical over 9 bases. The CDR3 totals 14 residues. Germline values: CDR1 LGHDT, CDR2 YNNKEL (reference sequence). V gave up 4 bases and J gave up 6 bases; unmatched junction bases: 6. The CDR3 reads CASSLTGGIDGYTF. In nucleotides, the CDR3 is TGTGCCAGCAGCCTGACAGGGGGTATTGATGGCTACACCTTC.

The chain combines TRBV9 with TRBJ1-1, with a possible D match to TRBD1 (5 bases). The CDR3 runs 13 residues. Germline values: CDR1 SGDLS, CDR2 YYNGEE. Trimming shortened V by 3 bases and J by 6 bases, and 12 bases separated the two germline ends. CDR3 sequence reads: CASSGTPRAEAFF. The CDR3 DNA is TGTGCCAGCAGCGGGACCCCCAGGGCTGAAGCTTTCTTT.

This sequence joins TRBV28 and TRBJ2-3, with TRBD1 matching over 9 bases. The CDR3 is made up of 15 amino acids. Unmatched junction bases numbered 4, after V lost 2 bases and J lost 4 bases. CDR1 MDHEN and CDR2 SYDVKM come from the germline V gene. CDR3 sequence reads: CASSLGTGFSDTQYF. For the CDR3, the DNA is TGTGCCAGCAGTTTAGGGACAGGGTTTTCAGATACGCAGTATTTT.

CDR3 region: CASSFLAGSYEQYF. CDR3 DNA: TGTGCCAGCAGCTTCTTAGCAGGGTCCTACGAGCAGTACTTC. This chain joins TRBV5-8 and TRBJ2-7; D may be TRBD1 (5 bases). Per the germline V gene, CDR1 is SGHTS and CDR2 is YDEGEE. This CDR3 has 14 residues. V dropped 2 bases and J dropped 1 base, with 10 bases sitting between them.

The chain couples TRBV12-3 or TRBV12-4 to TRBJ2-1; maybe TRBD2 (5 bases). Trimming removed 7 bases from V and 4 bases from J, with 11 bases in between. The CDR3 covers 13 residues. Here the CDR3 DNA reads TGTGCCAGCACCAGGACTGTATACAATGAGCAGTTCTTC. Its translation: CASTRTVYNEQFF.

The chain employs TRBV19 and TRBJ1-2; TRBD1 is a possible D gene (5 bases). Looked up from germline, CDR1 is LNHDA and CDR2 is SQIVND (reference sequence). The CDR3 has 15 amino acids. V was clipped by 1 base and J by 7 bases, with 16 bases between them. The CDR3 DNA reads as TGTGCCAGTAGTATAGGGTCCAGGGTTATTTTTGGCTACACCTTC. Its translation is CASSIGSRVIFGYTF.

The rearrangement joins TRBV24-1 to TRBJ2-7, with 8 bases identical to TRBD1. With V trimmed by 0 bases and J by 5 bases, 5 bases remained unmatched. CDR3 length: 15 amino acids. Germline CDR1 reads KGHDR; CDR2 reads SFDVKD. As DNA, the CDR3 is TGTGCCACCAGTGATTTGAACGACAGGGGCCACGAGCAGTACTTC. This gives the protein CATSDLNDRGHEQYF.

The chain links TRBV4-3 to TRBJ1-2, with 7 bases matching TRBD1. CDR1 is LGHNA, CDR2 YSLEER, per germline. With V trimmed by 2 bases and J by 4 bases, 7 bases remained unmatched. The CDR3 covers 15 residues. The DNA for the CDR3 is TGCGCCAGCAGCCAACCCGGGACAGAAATCTATGGCTACACCTTC. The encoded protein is CASSQPGTEIYGYTF.

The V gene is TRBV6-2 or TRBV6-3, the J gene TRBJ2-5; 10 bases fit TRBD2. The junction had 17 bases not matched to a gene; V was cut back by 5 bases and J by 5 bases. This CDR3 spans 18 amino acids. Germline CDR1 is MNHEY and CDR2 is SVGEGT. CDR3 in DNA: TGTGCCAGCAGTCGCCGGGCTAGCGGGGGCCCAACGGGGGAGACCCAGTACTTC. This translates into CASSRRASGGPTGETQYF.

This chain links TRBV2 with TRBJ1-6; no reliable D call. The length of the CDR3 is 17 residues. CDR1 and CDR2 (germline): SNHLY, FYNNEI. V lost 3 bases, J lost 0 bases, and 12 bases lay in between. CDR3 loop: CASSDPTLSSYNSPLHF. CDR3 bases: TGTGCCAGCAGTGACCCGACTCTTAGCTCCTATAATTCACCCCTCCACTTT.

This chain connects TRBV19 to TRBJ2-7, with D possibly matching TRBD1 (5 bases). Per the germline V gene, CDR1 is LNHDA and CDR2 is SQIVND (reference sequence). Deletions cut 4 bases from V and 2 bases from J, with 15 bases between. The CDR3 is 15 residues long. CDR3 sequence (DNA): TGTGCCAGTAGTACTTCTGCCAGGGCTCCCTACGAGCAGTACTTC. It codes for CASSTSARAPYEQYF.

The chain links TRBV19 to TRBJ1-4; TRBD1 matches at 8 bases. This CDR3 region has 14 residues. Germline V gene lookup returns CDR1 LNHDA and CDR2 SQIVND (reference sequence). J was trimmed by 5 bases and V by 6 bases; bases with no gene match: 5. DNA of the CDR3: TGTGCCAGTAGCCAGACAGGGGCAAATGAAAAACTGTTTTTT. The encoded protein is CASSQTGANEKLFF.

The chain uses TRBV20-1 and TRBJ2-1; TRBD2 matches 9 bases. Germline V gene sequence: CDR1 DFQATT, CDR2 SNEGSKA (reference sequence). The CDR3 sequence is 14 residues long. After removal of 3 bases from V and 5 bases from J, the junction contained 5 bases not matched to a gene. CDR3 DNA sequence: TGCAGTGCTAGTAAGCGGGGGGAGAACAATGAGCAGTTCTTC. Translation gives CSASKRGENNEQFF.